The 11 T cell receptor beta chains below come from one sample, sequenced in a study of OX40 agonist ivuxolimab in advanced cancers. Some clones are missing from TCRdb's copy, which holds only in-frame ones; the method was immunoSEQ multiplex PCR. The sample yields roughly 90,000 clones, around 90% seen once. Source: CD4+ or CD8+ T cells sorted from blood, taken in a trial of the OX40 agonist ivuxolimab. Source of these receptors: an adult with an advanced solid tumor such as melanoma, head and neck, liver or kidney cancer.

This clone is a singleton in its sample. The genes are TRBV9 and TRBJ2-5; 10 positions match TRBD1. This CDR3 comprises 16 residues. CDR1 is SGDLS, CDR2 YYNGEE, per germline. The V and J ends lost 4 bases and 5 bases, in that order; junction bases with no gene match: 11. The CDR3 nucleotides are TGTGCCAGCAGCCCACGGGGACAGGGGATCTTGGAGACCCAGTACTTC. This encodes CASSPRGQGILETQYF.

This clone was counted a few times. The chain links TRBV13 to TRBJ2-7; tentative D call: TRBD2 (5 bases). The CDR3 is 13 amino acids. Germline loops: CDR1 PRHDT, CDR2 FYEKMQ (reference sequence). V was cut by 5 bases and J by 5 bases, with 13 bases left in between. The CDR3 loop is CASSPTSTHEQYF. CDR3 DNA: TGTGCCAGCAGCCCAACTAGTACCCACGAGCAGTACTTC.

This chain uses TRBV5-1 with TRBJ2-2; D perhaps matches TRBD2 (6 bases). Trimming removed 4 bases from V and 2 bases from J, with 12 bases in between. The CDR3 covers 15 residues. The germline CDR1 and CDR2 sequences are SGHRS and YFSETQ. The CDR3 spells CASSPGLPNTGELFF. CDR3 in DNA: TGCGCCAGCAGCCCGGGACTCCCCAACACCGGGGAGCTGTTTTTT.

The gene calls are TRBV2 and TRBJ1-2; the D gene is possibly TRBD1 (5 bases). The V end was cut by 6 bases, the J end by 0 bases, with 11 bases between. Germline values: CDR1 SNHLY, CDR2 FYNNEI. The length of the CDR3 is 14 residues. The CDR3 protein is CASREDTANYGYTF. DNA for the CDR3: TGTGCCAGCAGGGAGGACACAGCTAACTATGGCTACACCTTC.

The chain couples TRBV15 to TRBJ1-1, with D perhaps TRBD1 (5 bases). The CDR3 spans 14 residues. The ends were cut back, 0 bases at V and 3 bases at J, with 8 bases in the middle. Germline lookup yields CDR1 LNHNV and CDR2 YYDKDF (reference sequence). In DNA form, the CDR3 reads TGTGCCACCAGCAGAGATGGGGGGGACACTGAAGCTTTCTTT. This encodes CATSRDGGDTEAFF.

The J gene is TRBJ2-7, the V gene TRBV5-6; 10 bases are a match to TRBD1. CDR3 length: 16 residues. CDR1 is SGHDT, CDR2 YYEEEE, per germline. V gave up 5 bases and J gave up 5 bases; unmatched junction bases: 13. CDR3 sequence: CASRPFSGTGADEQYF. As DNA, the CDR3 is TGTGCCAGCAGACCTTTTTCCGGGACAGGGGCGGACGAGCAGTACTTC.

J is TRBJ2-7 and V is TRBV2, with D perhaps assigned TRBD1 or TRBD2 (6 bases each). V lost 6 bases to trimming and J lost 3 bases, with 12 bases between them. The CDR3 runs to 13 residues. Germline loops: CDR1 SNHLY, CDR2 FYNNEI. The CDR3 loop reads CASRQGTYYEQYF. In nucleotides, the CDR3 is TGTGCCAGCAGGCAGGGGACTTACTACGAGCAGTACTTC.

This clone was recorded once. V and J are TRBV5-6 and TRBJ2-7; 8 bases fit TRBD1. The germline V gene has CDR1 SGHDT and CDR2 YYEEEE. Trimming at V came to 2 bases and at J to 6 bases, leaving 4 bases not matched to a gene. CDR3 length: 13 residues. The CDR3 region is CASSFQGASEQYF. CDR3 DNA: TGTGCCAGCAGCTTCCAGGGGGCCAGCGAGCAGTACTTC.

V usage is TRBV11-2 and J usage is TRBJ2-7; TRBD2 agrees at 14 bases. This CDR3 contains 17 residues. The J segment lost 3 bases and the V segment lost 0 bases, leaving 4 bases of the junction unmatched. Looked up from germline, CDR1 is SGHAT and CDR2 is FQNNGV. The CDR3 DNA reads TGTGCCAGCAGCTTAGAGGGACTAGCGGGAGAGATCTACGAGCAGTACTTC. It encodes CASSLEGLAGEIYEQYF.

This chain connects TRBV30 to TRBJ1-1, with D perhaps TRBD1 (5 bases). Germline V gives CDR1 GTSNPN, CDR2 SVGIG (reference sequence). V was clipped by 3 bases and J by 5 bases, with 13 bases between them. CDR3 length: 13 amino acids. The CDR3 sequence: CAWSREGGTEAFF. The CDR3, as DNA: TGTGCCTGGAGCAGGGAGGGTGGGACTGAAGCTTTCTTT.

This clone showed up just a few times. The CDR3 nucleotides read TGCGCCAGCAGTCAGCAACAGGGGGGGGATCAGCCCCAGCATTTT. This sequence encodes CASSQQQGGDQPQHF. The rearrangement uses TRBV23-1 and TRBJ1-5; the match to TRBD1 covers 8 bases. TRBV23-1 is an ORF; its function is uncertain. V lost 3 bases to trimming and J lost 5 bases; unmatched junction nucleotides: 6. This CDR3 region has 15 residues.